In its sample, the clone carrying this TCR beta chain was seen once. This entry is derived from a study of shared clonotypes between healthy human individuals. Repertoires were generated with immunoSEQ multiplex PCR, while TCRdb's copy carries only in-frame clones and drops some. This repertoire shows about 2.1 million clones, 93% found once; its top ten account for 1.5% to 2%. The naive CD8 fraction comprised CD45RO-negative cells positively selected for CCR7 and excluded terminally differentiated effector memory CD45RA+ cells. Germline assignment: CDR1 SGHKS and CDR2 YYEKEE (reference sequence). J gave up 4 bases and V 4 bases, and 4 bases lay outside the gene matches. This CDR3 is built from 14 residues.

This chain links TRBV5-5 with TRBJ1-2; 10 bases fit TRBD1. The sequenced sample consisted of naive CD8+ T cells from PBMCs. This sequence originates from a man in his late teens or twenties in good health. Some clones in this sample may be carry-over from other donors' samples. In nucleotides, the CDR3 is TGTGCCAGCAGCAACCGGGACAGGGGCTATGGCTACACCTTC. Its translation is CASSNRDRGYGYTF.